The source of this T cell receptor (beta chain) is a study of CD8 T cells in ankylosing spondylitis. Each CDR3 protein gets one entry after TCRdb re-called the 5' RACE reads with MiXCR. Of roughly 400,000 distinct CDR3 sequences in the sample, about 22% were seen once. Deletions cut 0 bases from V and 5 bases from J, with 11 bases between. Germline CDR1 and CDR2: LGHDT and YNNKEL (reference sequence). The CDR3 covers 15 residues. General study findings and limits: A motif of fewer than ten highly homologous TCR beta variants was seen as apparently characteristic of ankylosing spondylitis blood. Reactive arthritis synovial fluid and blood previously showed some of these motif variants. Within peripheral blood, clones linked to disease were CD8+ and relatively rare.

The table lists this clonotype with a few counts. The antigen is undetermined. Sample: blood, either unsorted or a sorted T cell fraction (not recorded which). The rearrangement uses TRBV3-1 and TRBJ2-1, with D possibly TRBD1 on 6 matching bases. The clonotype originates from a male donor with ankylosing spondylitis. The CDR3 loop is CASSQDARGNNEQFF. As DNA, the CDR3 is TGTGCCAGCAGCCAAGACGCCAGGGGTAACAATGAGCAGTTCTTC.